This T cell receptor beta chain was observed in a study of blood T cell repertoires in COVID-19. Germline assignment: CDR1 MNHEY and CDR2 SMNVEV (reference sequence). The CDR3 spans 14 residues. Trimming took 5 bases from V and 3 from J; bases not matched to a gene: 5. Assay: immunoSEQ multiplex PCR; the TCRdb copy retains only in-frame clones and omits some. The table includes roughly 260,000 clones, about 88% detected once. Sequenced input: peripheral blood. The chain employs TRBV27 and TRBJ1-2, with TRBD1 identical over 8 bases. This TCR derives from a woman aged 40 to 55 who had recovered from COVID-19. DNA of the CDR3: TGTGCCAGCAGTCCCCCGGACAGGGACTATGGCTACACCTTC. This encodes CASSPPDRDYGYTF.